Ten or more counts support the clone carrying this T cell receptor (beta chain). This record belongs to a study of CD8+CD57+ T cells in acquired aplastic anemia. The TCR beta profiling, which covered VDJ combination and CDR3 sequence, was carried out using genomic DNA as the template. TCRdb re-called the reads through MiXCR, storing one row per CDR3 protein. The table records 40,000 or so distinct CDR3 sequences, roughly 77% of them present only once. Germline CDR1 and CDR2: MNHNS and SASEGT. The CDR3 consists of 19 residues. The ends were cut back, 7 bases at V and 1 base at J, with 28 bases in the middle.

The sequencing input was sorted CD4+, CD8+, or CD8+CD57+ T cells (not recorded which) from PBMCs. The receptor comes from a human donor in good health, serving as a control. The chain is built from TRBV6-1 and TRBJ1-1; D possibly corresponds to TRBD1 (6 bases). CDR3 loop: CASIKPHIGGARRNTEAFF. In DNA form, the CDR3 reads TGTGCCAGCATCAAACCTCACATTGGGGGGGCAAGACGGAACACTGAAGCTTTCTTT.